This TCR beta chain was found in a study of radiation and T cells in renal cell carcinoma. Across the study: Nephrectomy followed 15 Gy stereotactic body radiation by 4 weeks.

Produced via immunoSEQ multiplex PCR; TCRdb's table is partial and in-frame only. The table records 100,000 to 150,000 clones, roughly four fifths of them present only once. The time point was: baseline pretreatment blood. Treatment in this sample: 15 Gy SBRT to primary tumor, nephrectomy 4 weeks later. Serial blood draws occurred at baseline and 2 and 4 weeks post-SBRT. The patient's renal cell carcinoma had clear cell pathology. This TCR came from a woman between 55 and 75 years old with renal cell carcinoma. This sample comprised blood, obtained from a patient whose treatment included radiotherapy and nephrectomy.

This CDR3 reads CASSAGTGGIEQFF. CDR3 coding DNA: TGTGCCAGCAGCGCAGGGACAGGGGGGATTGAGCAGTTCTTC. V usage is TRBV5-5 and J usage is TRBJ2-1; 11 bases map to TRBD1. The CDR3 runs 14 residues. Germline assignment: CDR1 SGHKS and CDR2 YYEKEE (reference sequence). V trimming: 4 bases; J trimming: 9 bases; junction bases outside the gene matches: 6.